Listed below are T cell receptor beta chains from one sample, sequenced in a study of cytomegalovirus exposure and HLA in healthy donors. Method: immunoSEQ multiplex PCR; TCRdb's copy keeps in-frame clones and lacks some. Of some 90,000 clones listed, 77% are singletons. Source material: PBMCs. The receptors stem from a boy younger than 18 in good health and CMV-seronegative. The CDR3 runs from the conserved cysteine through the conserved F or W. D genes are given only for firm matches. Size tells how often a clone was seen (once, few, many) or the class of an expanded clone, and some rows leave it out.

V gene	clone size	D gene	J gene	CDR3 protein	CDR3 DNA
TRBV30	NA	NA	TRBJ1-4	CAWSMGGEEKLFF	TGTGCCTGGAGCATGGGGGGAGAGGAAAAACTGTTTTTT
TRBV13	NA	TRBD2	TRBJ2-7	CASSQRASGRTYEQYF	TGTGCCAGCAGCCAAAGGGCTAGCGGGAGGACCTACGAGCAGTACTTC
TRBV25-1	NA	TRBD1	TRBJ1-5	CASSSTGGNQPQHF	TGTGCCAGCAGCTCGACAGGGGGCAATCAGCCCCAGCATTTT
TRBV6-1	once	TRBD1	TRBJ1-5	CASSEKRGTVQHF	TGTGCCAGCAGTGAAAAGAGGGGGACAGTCCAGCATTTT
TRBV7-9	NA	TRBD2	TRBJ2-1	CASSKGLADNEQFF	TGTGCCAGCTCCAAGGGACTAGCGGACAATGAGCAGTTCTTC
TRBV4-1	NA	NA	TRBJ2-5	CASSHGPKYQETQYF	TGCGCCAGCAGCCACGGTCCGAAGTACCAAGAGACCCAGTACTTC
TRBV9	NA	NA	TRBJ2-7	CASSVSFGSYEQYF	TGTGCCAGCAGCGTCTCCTTCGGCTCCTACGAGCAGTACTTC
TRBV4-2	few	TRBD2	TRBJ2-3	CASSQERTSGNVGRLDTQYF	TGTGCCAGCAGCCAAGAACGGACTAGCGGGAACGTGGGCCGTCTAGATACGCAGTATTTT
TRBV30	NA	NA	TRBJ1-2	CAWRGGSGGYGYTF	TGTGCCTGGAGGGGGGGGTCCGGTGGCTATGGCTACACCTTC
TRBV7-2	NA	NA	TRBJ2-7	CASSTDRSSYEQYF	TGTGCCAGCAGCACAGACAGGAGCTCCTACGAGCAGTACTTC
TRBV29-1	NA	NA	TRBJ1-3	CSVVTGGNTIYF	TGCAGCGTTGTTACAGGCGGAAACACCATATATTTT
TRBV7-7	NA	NA	TRBJ2-7	CASTFDHDSSYEQYF	TGTGCTAGCACCTTCGACCACGACAGCTCCTACGAGCAGTACTTC
TRBV4-1	once	NA	TRBJ2-1	CASSQGIGVEQFF	TGCGCCAGCAGCCAAGGTATAGGAGTTGAGCAGTTCTTC
TRBV2	NA	TRBD1	TRBJ1-6	CASSQDRSRYNSPLHF	TGTGCCAGCAGTCAGGACAGGAGTAGGTATAATTCACCCCTCCACTTT
TRBV7-8	NA	NA	TRBJ2-7	CASSLFPYIYEQYF	TGTGCCAGCAGCTTATTTCCATACATCTACGAGCAGTACTTC
TRBV7-9	few	NA	TRBJ2-3	CASSPGLKNTDTQYF	TGTGCCAGCAGCCCGGGACTGAAGAACACAGATACGCAGTATTTT
TRBV28	NA	TRBD1	TRBJ1-1	CASSFRGGRTEAFF	TGTGCCAGCAGTTTCAGAGGGGGCAGGACTGAAGCTTTCTTT
TRBV29-1	NA	NA	TRBJ1-1	CSARRLGEKNTEAFF	TGCAGCGCCCGTCGGCTCGGAGAGAAGAACACTGAAGCTTTCTTT
TRBV2	NA	TRBD1	TRBJ1-2	CASRDRLYYGYTF	TGTGCCAGCAGGGACAGGCTCTACTATGGCTACACCTTC
TRBV28	NA	NA	TRBJ1-1	CASSLWGLVTEAFF	TGTGCCAGCAGTTTATGGGGGCTGGTGACTGAAGCTTTCTTT
TRBV7-2	NA	TRBD1	TRBJ1-2	CASTWTGDSYGYTF	TGTGCCAGCACCTGGACAGGGGATAGTTATGGCTACACCTTC
TRBV28	NA	NA	TRBJ1-1	CASSPEARAEAFF	TGTGCCAGCAGCCCGGAGGCGAGGGCTGAAGCTTTCTTT
TRBV27	NA	TRBD1	TRBJ2-7	CASSRRDRGGYEQYF	TGTGCCAGCAGTCGCCGGGACAGGGGAGGATACGAGCAGTACTTC
TRBV6-5	NA	TRBD1	TRBJ1-1	CASSTGTVNTEAFF	TGTGCCAGCAGCACCGGGACAGTCAACACTGAAGCTTTCTTT
TRBV4-3	NA	TRBD1	TRBJ2-1	CASSPGTGRENEQFF	TGCGCCAGCAGCCCCGGGACAGGGAGAGAGAATGAGCAGTTCTTC
TRBV28	NA	TRBD2	TRBJ2-3	CASSLGLAGGSTQYF	TGTGCCAGCAGTCTAGGACTAGCGGGAGGGAGTACGCAGTATTTT
TRBV10-3	NA	NA	TRBJ1-2	CAISESSPSGYGYTF	TGTGCCATCAGTGAGTCGTCTCCCTCCGGCTATGGCTACACCTTC
TRBV5-4	NA	TRBD1	TRBJ1-1	CASSPVGTGITEAFF	TGTGCCAGCAGCCCGGTCGGGACAGGAATCACTGAAGCTTTCTTT
TRBV6-1	NA	NA	TRBJ1-1	CASKDTGAFF	TGTGCCAGCAAGGACACTGGAGCTTTCTTT
TRBV5-1	NA	TRBD1	TRBJ1-6	CASRSDRGDNSPLHF	TGCGCCAGCCGATCGGACAGGGGTGATAATTCACCCCTCCACTTT
TRBV19	once	NA	TRBJ1-5	CASSGSGYQPQHF	TGTGCCAGTAGTGGATCAGGGTACCAGCCCCAGCATTTT
TRBV28	NA	TRBD1	TRBJ1-4	CASSFRGTNEKLFF	TGTGCCAGCAGTTTCAGGGGGACTAATGAAAAACTGTTTTTT
TRBV7-8	NA	NA	TRBJ1-2	CASSNEGIPYGYTF	TGTGCCAGCAGCAACGAGGGCATCCCGTATGGCTACACCTTC
TRBV12-5	NA	NA	TRBJ2-3	CASGPGGYTDTQYF	TGTGCTAGTGGTCCCGGGGGATACACAGATACGCAGTATTTT
TRBV7-8	NA	NA	TRBJ2-1	CASSPLWVANEQFF	TGTGCCAGCAGCCCCCTATGGGTAGCCAATGAGCAGTTCTTC
TRBV5-4	NA	TRBD1	TRBJ1-1	CASSQDRGKGPNPGRAFF	TGTGCCAGCAGCCAGGACAGGGGCAAGGGCCCCAACCCAGGGCGAGCTTTCTTT
TRBV28	few	TRBD1	TRBJ2-7	CASSISGTEREQYF	TGTGCCAGCAGTATTTCCGGGACAGAGCGCGAGCAGTACTTC
TRBV5-1	NA	TRBD2	TRBJ2-2	CASRRLAGILTGELFF	TGCGCCAGCAGGAGGCTAGCGGGGATTTTAACCGGGGAGCTGTTTTTT
TRBV6-5	NA	TRBD1	TRBJ2-1	CASSYGQGVYNEQFF	TGTGCCAGCAGTTACGGGCAGGGGGTCTACAATGAGCAGTTCTTC
TRBV10-3	NA	NA	TRBJ1-5	CAISESRRGLIGNQPQHF	TGTGCCATCAGTGAGAGTAGGCGGGGATTGATAGGAAATCAGCCCCAGCATTTT
TRBV9	NA	NA	TRBJ2-7	CASSVGQIYVEQYF	TGTGCCAGCAGCGTAGGACAGATCTACGTCGAGCAGTACTTC
TRBV4-3	NA	NA	TRBJ1-3	CASSLTRGGSGNTIYF	TGCGCCAGCAGCCTAACACGAGGCGGTTCTGGAAACACCATATATTTT
TRBV27	once	NA	TRBJ2-1	CASSPRSSYNEQFF	TGTGCCAGCAGTCCACGGAGCTCCTACAATGAGCAGTTCTTC
TRBV5-8	NA	NA	TRBJ2-5	CASRPTWTVLQETQYF	TGTGCCAGCAGACCGACTTGGACAGTGCTCCAAGAGACCCAGTACTTC
TRBV6-5	NA	TRBD1	TRBJ1-1	CASTRDRANTEAFF	TGTGCCAGCACCCGAGACAGGGCGAACACTGAAGCTTTCTTT
TRBV5-1	NA	NA	TRBJ1-1	CASSLKGVAEAFF	TGCGCCAGCAGCTTGAAGGGGGTCGCTGAAGCTTTCTTT
TRBV28	NA	TRBD2	TRBJ2-4	CASSFQAGGPGIQYF	TGTGCCAGCAGTTTTCAGGCGGGAGGGCCCGGCATTCAGTACTTC
TRBV19	NA	TRBD1	TRBJ1-1	CASETGTNTEAFF	TGTGCCAGTGAGACAGGGACGAACACTGAAGCTTTCTTT
TRBV4-2	NA	NA	TRBJ1-2	CASSQTDRTYGYTF	TGTGCCAGCAGCCAAACCGACAGGACCTATGGCTACACCTTC
TRBV29-1	once	TRBD2	TRBJ2-7	CSVLVTSGGPPSQYF	TGCAGCGTCCTGGTGACTAGCGGGGGGCCGCCGTCGCAGTACTTC
TRBV6-4	NA	NA	TRBJ2-3	CASSTGVASTDTQYF	TGTGCCAGCAGTACCGGGGTAGCTAGCACAGATACGCAGTATTTT
TRBV30	few	TRBD1	TRBJ1-6	CAWRTGALANSPLHF	TGTGCCTGGAGGACAGGGGCCTTAGCTAATTCACCCCTCCACTTT
TRBV5-1	NA	NA	TRBJ1-6	CASSLAGRGNSPLHF	TGCGCCAGCAGCTTGGCGGGGAGGGGTAATTCACCCCTCCACTTT
TRBV25-1	few	TRBD1	TRBJ1-2	CASSELTGGYGYTF	TGTGCCAGCAGTGAGCTAACAGGGGGCTATGGCTACACCTTC
TRBV2	NA	NA	TRBJ1-1	CASSEWQGEAFF	TGTGCCAGCAGTGAATGGCAGGGCGAAGCTTTCTTT
TRBV27	NA	NA	TRBJ1-1	CASSLAGRTEAFF	TGTGCCAGCAGTTTAGCGGGGAGAACTGAAGCTTTCTTT
TRBV27	NA	TRBD1	TRBJ2-7	CASSPWTGSNEQYF	TGTGCCAGCAGTCCCTGGACAGGGTCCAACGAGCAGTACTTC
TRBV28	NA	TRBD2	TRBJ2-7	CASSVPGLAYEQYF	TGTGCCAGCAGTGTTCCGGGACTAGCCTACGAGCAGTACTTC